These 31 T cell receptor beta chains came from one sample sequenced in a study of cytomegalovirus exposure and HLA in healthy donors. It was with 60 Vbeta and 13 Jbeta primers that the PCR ran. TCRdb keeps only in-frame clones here, not all; method: immunoSEQ multiplex PCR. The table has roughly 48,000 clones, about three quarters seen once. Sequenced input: PBMCs. The receptors derive from a man aged 18 to 29 in good health and CMV-seronegative.

This chain links TRBV5-4 with TRBJ1-1; D gene unclear. V was clipped by 4 bases and J by 6 bases, with 10 bases between them. Germline V CDR1 and CDR2: SGHNT, YYREEE (reference sequence). This CDR3 is built from 12 residues. The CDR3 DNA reads as TGTGCCAGCAGCCTAGACTGGTCTGAAGCTTTCTTT. Translation gives CASSLDWSEAFF.

This chain links TRBV30 with TRBJ2-2; possibly TRBD2 for D (7 bases). Germline loops: CDR1 GTSNPN, CDR2 SVGIG (reference sequence). This CDR3 spans 14 amino acids. V was shortened by 0 bases and J by 8 bases, with 13 bases between the two germline ends. Here the CDR3 reads CAWSVRGGGGELFF. The CDR3 coding sequence is TGTGCCTGGAGTGTACGCGGGGGCGGTGGGGAGCTGTTTTTT.

This chain connects TRBV29-1 to TRBJ2-2; D gene uncertain. The ends were cut back, 4 bases at V and 4 bases at J, with 7 bases in the middle. Germline CDR1 is SQVTM and CDR2 is ANQGSEA. The length of the CDR3 is 12 residues. CDR3 sequence: CSVGYGTGELFF. The CDR3, as DNA: TGCAGCGTTGGTTACGGCACCGGGGAGCTGTTTTTT.

The gene calls are TRBV28 and TRBJ1-1; D is unresolved. The CDR3 spans 12 residues. V was trimmed by 4 bases and J by 5 bases, leaving 8 bases between them. Germline V gene lookup returns CDR1 MDHEN and CDR2 SYDVKM. CDR3 loop: CASSWRRTEAFF. The CDR3 DNA reads as TGTGCCAGCAGTTGGCGGCGGACTGAAGCTTTCTTT.

The V gene is TRBV4-2, the J gene TRBJ2-2, with 8 bases fitting TRBD2. The CDR3 has 16 amino acids. The germline V gene has CDR1 LGHNA and CDR2 YNFKEQ. The trim removed 2 bases at V and 6 bases at J, leaving 8 bases unmatched. The CDR3 loop reads CASSQKAGAASGELFF. CDR3 sequence (DNA): TGTGCCAGCAGCCAAAAAGCGGGAGCGGCCTCCGGGGAGCTGTTTTTT.

This rearrangement joins TRBV4-3 to TRBJ1-1; D unresolved. V lost 0 bases, J lost 1 base, and 9 bases lay in between. The germline CDR1 and CDR2 sequences are LGHNA and YSLEER. The CDR3 is 15 residues long. The CDR3 DNA reads as TGCGCCAGCAGCCAAGATCCGCAGGCGAACACTGAAGCTTTCTTT. Protein sequence: CASSQDPQANTEAFF.

This CDR3 reads CASSAERGTFTAEQYF. The CDR3 DNA follows: TGTGCCAGCAGCGCAGAACGAGGGACTTTTACGGCCGAGCAGTACTTC. The chain employs TRBV9 and TRBJ2-7; tentatively, D is TRBD2 (6 bases). Trimming cost V 3 bases and J 6 bases, with 22 bases left between them. Germline V gene data show CDR1 as SGDLS and CDR2 as YYNGEE. There are 16 residues in the CDR3. The variable domain in full, completed from reference TRBV9 and TRBJ2-7, reads DSGVTQTPKHLITATGQRVTLRCSPRSGDLSVYWYQQSLDQGLQFLIQYYNGEERAKGNILERFSAQQFPDLHSELNLSSLELGDSALYFCASSAERGTFTAEQYFGPGTRLTVT.

The rearrangement uses TRBV4-1 and TRBJ2-5, with 7 bases aligning to TRBD1. With 0 bases clipped from V and 0 bases from J, the junction kept 1 base outside the gene matches. CDR3 length: 15 amino acids. CDR1 is MGHRA and CDR2 is YSYEKL in the germline V gene. The CDR3 bases are TGCGCCAGCAGCCAAGATGGGACAGACCAAGAGACCCAGTACTTC. Translation: CASSQDGTDQETQYF.

The chain uses TRBV7-2 and TRBJ1-2; 7 bases are a match to TRBD1. J gave up 2 bases and V 4 bases, and 10 bases lay outside the gene matches. The CDR3 extends over 16 amino acids. Germline V lookup: CDR1 SGHTA, CDR2 FQGNSA. CDR3 in amino acids: CASSSTGTSPNYGYTF. The CDR3 coding sequence is TGTGCCAGCAGCTCGACAGGGACCTCCCCCAACTATGGCTACACCTTC.

The V and J genes are TRBV6-5 and TRBJ1-1; D unclear. The CDR3 has 13 residues. V lost 7 bases and J lost 5, with 14 bases in between. Germline CDR1 and CDR2: MNHEY and SVGAGI. This chain's CDR3 is CASIQAGGTEAFF. The CDR3 coding sequence is TGTGCCAGCATCCAAGCCGGAGGTACTGAAGCTTTCTTT.

The chain joins TRBV4-3 to TRBJ1-1; 9 bases map to TRBD1. This CDR3 is 16 amino acids long. V lost 4 bases to trimming and J lost 5 bases; unmatched junction nucleotides: 11. Germline V gene sequence: CDR1 LGHNA, CDR2 YSLEER. CDR3 residues: CASSPVLTGGRTEAFF. CDR3 sequence (DNA): TGCGCCAGCAGCCCAGTATTAACAGGGGGCAGGACTGAAGCTTTCTTT.

The chain carries TRBV6-1 and TRBJ1-5; D unresolved. Germline CDR1 and CDR2: MNHNS and SASEGT. V was pared by 6 bases and J by 3 bases, with 12 bases between. The CDR3 consists of 14 residues. Here the CDR3 reads CASSVDGNNQPQHF. In DNA, the CDR3 is TGTGCCAGCAGCGTGGACGGGAACAATCAGCCCCAGCATTTT.

This sequence joins TRBV19 and TRBJ2-7; 10 positions agree with TRBD1. V gave up 3 bases and J gave up 2 bases; unmatched junction bases: 1. The CDR3 sequence is 14 residues long. CDR1 and CDR2 from the germline V gene are LNHDA and SQIVND (reference sequence). CDR3 sequence reads: CASSMGTGAYEQYF. DNA for the CDR3: TGTGCCAGTAGTATGGGGACAGGGGCCTACGAGCAGTACTTC. Drawing the rest from reference TRBV19 and TRBJ2-7, the complete variable domain is DGGITQSPKYLFRKEGQNVTLSCEQNLNHDAMYWYRQDPGQGLRLIYYSQIVNDFQKGDIAEGYSVSREKKESFPLTVTSAQKNPTAFYLCASSMGTGAYEQYFGPGTRLTVT.

The V and J genes are TRBV10-1 and TRBJ2-1; 10 positions agree with TRBD2. The CDR3 totals 16 residues. Germline V gene sequence: CDR1 WNHNN, CDR2 SYGVQD (reference sequence). With 4 bases clipped from V and 5 bases from J, the junction kept 8 bases outside the gene matches. The CDR3 region is CASSGPGTSENNEQFF. In nucleotides, the CDR3 is TGCGCCAGCAGTGGACCGGGGACTAGCGAAAACAATGAGCAGTTCTTC.

J is TRBJ2-7 and V is TRBV7-2; 8 positions match TRBD2. J was trimmed by 6 bases and V by 5 bases; bases with no gene match: 12. The length of the CDR3 is 15 residues. CDR1 is SGHTA and CDR2 is FQGNSA in the germline V gene. The CDR3 sequence is CASSPKPGGPVEQYF. CDR3 coding DNA: TGTGCCAGCAGCCCCAAGCCGGGAGGGCCCGTCGAGCAGTACTTC.

The chain combines TRBV7-9 with TRBJ2-7; TRBD1 might be the D (5 bases). The germline gives CDR1 SEHNR, CDR2 FQNEAQ (reference sequence). The CDR3 contains 14 residues. Trimming left V 2 bases short and J 2 bases short, with 10 bases between. The CDR3 protein is CASSLRQGPYEQYF. The CDR3 coding sequence is TGTGCCAGCAGCTTACGGCAGGGCCCCTACGAGCAGTACTTC.

This chain links TRBV2 with TRBJ1-1; D gene unclear. Trimming stripped 3 bases from V and 2 bases from J, with 7 bases between. Germline-derived CDR1 and CDR2 are SNHLY and FYNNEI. The CDR3 runs to 13 residues. The DNA of the CDR3 is TGTGCCAGCAGTGATGACAAAAACACTGAAGCTTTCTTT. This sequence encodes CASSDDKNTEAFF.

This clone was picked up a small number of times. The chain links TRBV2 to TRBJ2-5; D unresolved. Germline V lookup: CDR1 SNHLY, CDR2 FYNNEI. The CDR3 runs 12 residues. V shed 6 bases and J shed 2 bases, with 7 bases lying between them. The CDR3 region has the DNA TGTGCCAGCAGAGTCACTCAAGAGACCCAGTACTTC. This sequence encodes CASRVTQETQYF.

The genes are TRBV10-1 and TRBJ2-5, with 7 bases lining up with TRBD2. Unmatched junction bases numbered 4, after V lost 4 bases and J lost 5 bases. Looked up from germline, CDR1 is WNHNN and CDR2 is SYGVQD (reference sequence). The CDR3 contains 13 residues. The CDR3 nucleotides read TGCGCCAGCAGTGGACGCGGGAGTGAGACCCAGTACTTC. Translation gives CASSGRGSETQYF.

This clone was seen more than once but under ten times. This rearrangement joins TRBV6-5 to TRBJ1-5, with D possibly TRBD1 on 5 matching bases. Trimming shortened V by 8 bases and J by 1 base, and 9 bases separated the two germline ends. This CDR3 has 13 amino acids. Germline lookup yields CDR1 MNHEY and CDR2 SVGAGI. The CDR3 DNA follows: TGTGCCAGCCAGGGTTCGAGCAATCAGCCCCAGCATTTT. It translates to CASQGSSNQPQHF.

V is TRBV29-1 and J is TRBJ2-5, with D maybe TRBD1 (6 bases). CDR3 length: 15 amino acids. Trimming pared 0 bases from V and 1 base from J, leaving 12 bases between. Per germline, CDR1 SQVTM and CDR2 ANQGSEA. CDR3 loop: CSVEDAAGVQETQYF. In DNA form, the CDR3 reads TGCAGCGTTGAAGATGCGGCAGGGGTCCAAGAGACCCAGTACTTC. Combining the CDR3 with reference TRBV29-1 and TRBJ2-5 gives the whole variable domain SAVISQKPSRDICQRGTSLTIQCQVDSQVTMMFWYRQQPGQSLTLIATANQGSEATYESGFVIDKFPISRPNLTFSTLTVSNMSPEDSSIYLCSVEDAAGVQETQYFGPGTRLLVL.

This clone showed up just a few times. The rearrangement uses TRBV6-1 and TRBJ1-1; D might be TRBD1 (6 bases). The CDR3 runs 14 residues. In germline, CDR1 is MNHNS, CDR2 SASEGT. The V end was cut by 8 bases, the J end by 2 bases, with 15 bases between. CDR3 protein: CASGSKGGNTEAFF. The DNA of the CDR3 is TGTGCCAGCGGTTCTAAAGGGGGAAACACTGAAGCTTTCTTT.

The J gene is TRBJ2-2, the V gene TRBV5-1, with 7 bases that match TRBD2. Germline CDR1 is SGHRS and CDR2 is YFSETQ. V shed 2 bases, J shed 1 base, and the junction held 2 bases outside the gene matches. The CDR3 loop spans 15 amino acids. In DNA, the CDR3 is TGCGCCAGCAGCTTAAGGGAGGGGAACACCGGGGAGCTGTTTTTT. Protein: CASSLREGNTGELFF.

This chain links TRBV28 with TRBJ2-5; TRBD1 matches at 8 bases. The CDR3 extends over 13 amino acids. V lost 10 bases to trimming and J lost 5 bases; unmatched junction nucleotides: 9. The V gene's germline CDR1 is MDHEN and CDR2 SYDVKM. The CDR3: CAISPGGWETQYF. The CDR3, as DNA: TGTGCCATATCTCCAGGGGGCTGGGAGACCCAGTACTTC. Filled out from reference TRBV28 and TRBJ2-5, the complete variable domain reads DVKVTQSSRYLVKRTGEKVFLECVQDMDHENMFWYRQDPGLGLRLIYFSYDVKMKEKGDIPEGYSVSREKKERFSLILESASTNQTSMYLCAISPGGWETQYFGPGTRLLVL.

The chain joins TRBV30 to TRBJ2-3; 9 positions agree with TRBD1. V lost 7 bases, J lost 0 bases, and 5 bases stayed unmatched. Germline CDR1 and CDR2: GTSNPN and SVGIG (reference sequence). This CDR3 is 14 amino acids long. In nucleotides, the CDR3 is TGTGCCTCAACACAGGGGGCCAGCACAGATACGCAGTATTTT. This encodes CASTQGASTDTQYF.

This sequence joins TRBV27 and TRBJ2-7; unclear D gene. This CDR3 is built from 13 residues. Trimming shortened V by 2 bases and J by 3 bases, and 8 bases separated the two germline ends. Germline assignment: CDR1 MNHEY and CDR2 SMNVEV (reference sequence). The CDR3 DNA follows: TGTGCCAGCAGTTTAAAACAGAACTACGAGCAGTACTTC. It specifies CASSLKQNYEQYF.

J is TRBJ2-7 and V is TRBV5-8, with 10 bases identical to TRBD2. The CDR3 sequence is 18 residues long. Germline CDR1 and CDR2: SGHTS and YDEGEE. V lost 4 bases to trimming and J lost 3 bases; unmatched junction nucleotides: 16. CDR3 nucleotide sequence: TGTGCCAGCAGCCTCCCGGGGGGGTGGCCTAGCGGGAGCTACGAGCAGTACTTC. Encoded protein: CASSLPGGWPSGSYEQYF.

V usage is TRBV30 and J usage is TRBJ1-3, with D perhaps matching TRBD1 (5 bases). CDR1 GTSNPN and CDR2 SVGIG come from the germline V gene (reference sequence). This CDR3 has 13 residues. V lost 5 bases and J 0 bases, leaving 8 bases between the germline ends. The CDR3 reads CAWDSLSGNTIYF. CDR3 DNA: TGTGCCTGGGACAGCCTCTCTGGAAACACCATATATTTT.

V is TRBV30 and J is TRBJ2-1; D uncertain. This CDR3 region has 14 residues. In germline, CDR1 is GTSNPN, CDR2 SVGIG (reference sequence). V was trimmed by 0 bases and J by 3 bases, leaving 9 bases between them. The CDR3 coding sequence is TGTGCCTGGAGTGTAAGTGGCTTCTACAATGAGCAGTTCTTC. Translated, it gives CAWSVSGFYNEQFF.

This clone was seen once. The V and J genes are TRBV30 and TRBJ1-2, with TRBD1 matching over 7 bases. The ends lost 5 bases at V and 5 bases at J; junction bases unmatched: 5. Germline V gene lookup returns CDR1 GTSNPN and CDR2 SVGIG (reference sequence). This CDR3 is built from 12 residues. The chain's CDR3 is CAWSGQRYGYTF. For the CDR3, the DNA is TGTGCCTGGTCGGGACAGCGGTATGGCTACACCTTC.

This clone was counted only a few times. The chain has TRBV28 and TRBJ1-2, with no clear D. Per the germline V gene, CDR1 is MDHEN and CDR2 is SYDVKM. The CDR3 consists of 12 residues. V gave up 4 bases and J gave up 7 bases, with 10 bases separating them. CDR3: CASSSLPFGYTF. The CDR3 bases are TGTGCCAGCAGTTCCCTCCCGTTTGGCTACACCTTC.